This entry is about one T cell receptor (beta chain). The antigen is not known. Reverse transcribing all isolated RNA meant expressed TCRB transcripts were sequenced. Profiling relied on immunoSEQ multiplex PCR, and the TCRdb table lists in-frame clones only, not all of them. The sample comprises 250,000 to 350,000 clones, roughly an eighth of which are singletons, and around 0.016% rests with the top ten. This entry is derived from a study of beta chain features in type 1 diabetes. Staining for CD45RO/CCR7/CD25/CD127/CD95/CD27 allowed sorting of CD4+ naive, central memory, regulatory and stem cell-like memory cells. The CDR3 runs 15 residues. CDR1 and CDR2 (germline): SGHTA, FQGNSA. The germline V and J ends were trimmed by 5 bases and 6 bases, with 17 bases remaining between them. Findings and limits, study-wide: Significant though moderate, a shortening of TCRB CDR3s appeared in all four CD4+ subsets of Type 1 diabetes patients. Cells with high TCR expression could be over-represented by cDNA sequencing.

The TCR sequence derives from a man aged 30 to 39 with type 1 diabetes. The chain recombines TRBV7-2 with TRBJ2-1; maybe TRBD2 (6 bases). The sequenced sample was naive CD4+ T cells from blood. CDR3 in amino acids: CASSPTLANGNEQFF. The CDR3 DNA reads as TGTGCCAGCAGCCCCACACTAGCAAATGGCAATGAGCAGTTCTTC.